A selection of T cell receptor beta chains follows, all from one sample in a study of beta chain features in type 1 diabetes. Repertoires were generated with immunoSEQ multiplex PCR, while TCRdb's copy carries only in-frame clones and drops some. Here the sample spans 450,000 to 550,000 clones, around 28% being singletons. Material for sequencing was naive CD4+ T cells from blood. Receptor source: a man between 18 and 29 years old in good health. The CDR3 runs from the conserved cysteine through the conserved F or W. Fields, in order: V gene, J gene, D gene, clone size, CDR3 DNA, CDR3 protein. The D gene is left open where the match is weak. Size is omitted from some rows. Given values are once, few, many or a class for expanded clones.

>TRBV4-2|TRBJ2-3|NA|few
TGTGCCAGCAGCCCGGGGGCAGTCCCAGATACGCAGTATTTT
CASSPGAVPDTQYF
>TRBV4-3|TRBJ2-7|NA|few
TGCGCCAGCAGCCAAGATGGGCTCACCTCCTACGAGCAGTACTTC
CASSQDGLTSYEQYF
>TRBV4-1|TRBJ2-4|NA|few
TGCGCCAGCAGCCAAGTCCCGTCCGGGTTTAAAAACATTCAGTACTTC
CASSQVPSGFKNIQYF
>TRBV28|TRBJ2-4|TRBD1|few
TGTGCCAGCAGGAGGACAGGGACAAGAAACATTCAGTACTTC
CASRRTGTRNIQYF
>TRBV6-1|TRBJ2-5|TRBD2|NA
TGTGCCAGCAGTGTAACTAGCGGTCTTGGGGGGACCCAGTACTTC
CASSVTSGLGGTQYF
>TRBV7-9|TRBJ2-1|TRBD2|few
TGTGCCAGCAGTCACGGACTAGCGGGAGGAAATGAGCAGTTCTTC
CASSHGLAGGNEQFF
>TRBV11-2|TRBJ2-5|NA|few
TGTGCCAGCAGTCTCGGGGAGACCCAGTACTTC
CASSLGETQYF
>TRBV5-1|TRBJ2-5|NA|NA
TGCGCCAGCAGGGATGGTGCGGAGACCCAGTACTTC
CASRDGAETQYF
>TRBV30|TRBJ2-1|NA|NA
TGTGCCTGGATTCGGGACCGCTACAATGAGCAGTTCTTC
CAWIRDRYNEQFF
>TRBV30|TRBJ2-4|NA|NA
TGTGCCTGGAGTCTCAAGGGTGCGGGGAACATTCAGTACTTC
CAWSLKGAGNIQYF
>TRBV27|TRBJ2-3|NA|NA
TGTGCCAGCAGCTACAGGGCTCCCAGCACAGATACGCAGTATTTT
CASSYRAPSTDTQYF
>TRBV11-2|TRBJ1-1|NA|NA
TGTGCCAGCAGCTTGTTCACTGAAGCTTTCTTT
CASSLFTEAFF
>TRBV6-5|TRBJ1-1|NA|few
TGTGCCAGCAGTTACCTGGCAGGGCAATGGAACACTGAAGCTTTCTTT
CASSYLAGQWNTEAFF
>TRBV28|TRBJ1-1|TRBD1|few
TGTGCCAGCCCCCCCAGCGGGACAGGGTCCACTGAAGCTTTCTTT
CASPPSGTGSTEAFF
>TRBV11-2|TRBJ2-1|TRBD2|NA
TGTGCCAGCAGCTCTCTAGCGGGCCCCTACAATGAGCAGTTCTTC
CASSSLAGPYNEQFF